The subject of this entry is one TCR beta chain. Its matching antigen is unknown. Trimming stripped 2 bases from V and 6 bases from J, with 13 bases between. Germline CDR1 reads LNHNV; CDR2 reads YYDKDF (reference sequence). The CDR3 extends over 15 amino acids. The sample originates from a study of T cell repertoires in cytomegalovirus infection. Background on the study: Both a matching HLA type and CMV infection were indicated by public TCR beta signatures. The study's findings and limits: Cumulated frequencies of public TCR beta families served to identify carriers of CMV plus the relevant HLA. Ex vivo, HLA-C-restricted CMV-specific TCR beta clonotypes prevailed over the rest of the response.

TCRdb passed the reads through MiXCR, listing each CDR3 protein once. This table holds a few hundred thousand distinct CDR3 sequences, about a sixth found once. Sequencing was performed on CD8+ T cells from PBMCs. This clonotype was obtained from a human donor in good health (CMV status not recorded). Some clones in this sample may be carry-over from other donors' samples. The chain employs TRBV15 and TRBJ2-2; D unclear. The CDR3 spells CATSRTRTGSGELFF. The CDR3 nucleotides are TGTGCCACCAGCAGAACTCGAACGGGCTCCGGGGAGCTGTTTTTT. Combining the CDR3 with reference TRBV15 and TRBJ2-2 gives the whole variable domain DAMVIQNPRYQVTQFGKPVTLSCSQTLNHNVMYWYQQKSSQAPKLLFHYYDKDFNNEADTPDNFQSRRPNTSFCFLDIRSPGLGDTAMYLCATSRTRTGSGELFFGEGSRLTVL.